This T cell receptor (beta chain) was sequenced for a study of cytomegalovirus exposure and HLA in healthy donors. General study points: Highly shared sequence variants in one cluster were likely a sequencing artifact.

The PCR used 60 Vbeta and 13 Jbeta primers. Clones were read by immunoSEQ multiplex PCR, and TCRdb kept only the in-frame ones, dropping some. The sample carries 100,000 to 120,000 clones, around four fifths recorded once. A remark on this clone: Its antigen is as yet unknown.

The sample consisted of PBMCs. This sequence was found in a woman in her sixties in good health and CMV-seropositive.

The CDR3 DNA reads as TGTGCCAGCAGTTACTCGAGGCGACTAGCGGCTGGGGAGCAGTTCTTC. This gives the protein CASSYSRRLAAGEQFF. The rearrangement uses TRBV6-5 and TRBJ2-1, with TRBD2 identical over 9 bases. Germline CDR1 is MNHEY and CDR2 is SVGAGI. V dropped 0 bases and J dropped 10; count of bases not matched to a gene: 10. The CDR3 covers 16 residues.